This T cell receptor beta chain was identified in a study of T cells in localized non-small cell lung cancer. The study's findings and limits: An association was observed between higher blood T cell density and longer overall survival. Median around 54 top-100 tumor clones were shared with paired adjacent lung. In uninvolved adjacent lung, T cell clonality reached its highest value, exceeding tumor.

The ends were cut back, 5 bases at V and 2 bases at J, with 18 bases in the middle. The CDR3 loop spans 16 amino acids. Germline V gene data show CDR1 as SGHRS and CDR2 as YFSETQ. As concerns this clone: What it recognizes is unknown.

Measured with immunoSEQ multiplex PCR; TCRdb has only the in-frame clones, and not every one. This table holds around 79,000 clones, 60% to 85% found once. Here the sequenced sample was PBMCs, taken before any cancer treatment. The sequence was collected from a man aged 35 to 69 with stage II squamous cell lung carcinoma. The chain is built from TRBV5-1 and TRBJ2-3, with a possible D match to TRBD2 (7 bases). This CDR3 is CASSNGGAGTTDTQYF. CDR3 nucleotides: TGCGCCAGCAGTAATGGGGGGGCAGGCACCACAGATACGCAGTATTTT. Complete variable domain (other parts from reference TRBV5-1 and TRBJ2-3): KAGVTQTPRYLIKTRGQQVTLSCSPISGHRSVSWYQQTPGQGLQFLFEYFSETQRNKGNFPGRFSGRQFSNSRSEMNVSTLELGDSALYLCASSNGGAGTTDTQYFGPGTRLTVL.